This passage covers 20 T cell receptor beta chains from one sample sequenced in a study of T cells in localized non-small cell lung cancer. Data came from immunoSEQ multiplex PCR; TCRdb stores just in-frame clones and leaves some out. Here the sample spans fewer than 40,000 clones, approximately 90% being singletons. The source was peripheral blood mononuclear cells, collected before any cancer treatment. These receptor sequences come from a man aged 35-75 years with stage III lung adenocarcinoma.

The chain carries TRBV6-5 and TRBJ1-2, with unresolved D. Germline values: CDR1 MNHEY, CDR2 SVGAGI. CDR3 size: 12 residues. Trimming shortened V by 5 bases and J by 8 bases, and 12 bases separated the two germline ends. The CDR3 protein is CASSASFGGYTF. The CDR3 DNA sequence: TGTGCCAGCAGTGCCTCGTTTGGGGGCTACACCTTC.

The gene calls are TRBV12-5 and TRBJ1-6, with 11 bases aligning to TRBD1. CDR1 and CDR2 (germline): LGHNT, FRNRAP. The CDR3 totals 16 residues. V shed 1 base and J 6 bases; nucleotides not matched to a gene: 2. Here the CDR3 DNA reads TGTGCTAGTGGTTTGGGGACAGGGGGCGGTAATTCACCCCTCCACTTT. Translation gives CASGLGTGGGNSPLHF.

This rearrangement joins TRBV9 to TRBJ2-3; D remains ambiguous. CDR3 length: 13 residues. The V end lost 3 bases, the J end lost 4 bases, and 9 bases lay between the germline ends. CDR1 and CDR2 (germline): SGDLS, YYNGEE. CDR3 in amino acids: CASSASVPDTQYF. The CDR3 nucleotides are TGTGCCAGCAGCGCCTCTGTCCCAGATACGCAGTATTTT.

V gene TRBV5-1 combines with J gene TRBJ2-7, with 7 positions matching TRBD1. Germline V CDR1 and CDR2: SGHRS, YFSETQ. The CDR3 contains 15 residues. Trimming took 4 bases from V and 2 from J; bases not matched to a gene: 9. CDR3 in DNA: TGCGCCAGCAGCCCAGGGGGTGCGGGCGCCTACGAGCAGTACTTC. It encodes CASSPGGAGAYEQYF.

CDR3: CASSLRVQNYNEQFF. CDR3 DNA: TGTGCCAGCAGCTTAAGGGTGCAGAACTACAATGAGCAGTTCTTC. V is TRBV11-2 and J is TRBJ2-1; D call uncertain. Germline values: CDR1 SGHAT, CDR2 FQNNGV. There are 15 residues in the CDR3. Trimming stripped 2 bases from V and 3 bases from J, with 11 bases between.

The sample holds a few counts of this clone. The chain recombines TRBV5-6 with TRBJ2-1, with D tentatively TRBD2 (6 bases). This CDR3 contains 14 residues. Trimming took off 5 bases at V and 1 base at J, with 10 bases between the two ends. Germline V gives CDR1 SGHDT, CDR2 YYEEEE. The CDR3 sequence: CASRHGGSYNEQFF. The CDR3 DNA sequence: TGTGCCAGCAGACACGGGGGTTCCTACAATGAGCAGTTCTTC.

This sequence joins TRBV5-1 and TRBJ2-1; 9 bases map to TRBD1. The CDR3 runs to 15 residues. V dropped 3 bases and J dropped 3; count of bases not matched to a gene: 4. Germline CDR1 SGHRS, CDR2 YFSETQ. CDR3: CASSSSGQGYNEQFF. DNA of the CDR3: TGCGCCAGCAGCTCGTCGGGACAGGGCTACAATGAGCAGTTCTTC.

The chain links TRBV7-9 to TRBJ2-3; D possibly matches TRBD1 or TRBD2 (5 bases each). The CDR3 length is 16 residues. V lost 6 bases to trimming and J lost 5 bases, with 21 bases between them. Germline values: CDR1 SEHNR, CDR2 FQNEAQ (reference sequence). CDR3 sequence: CASSRQRPYSGDTQYF. The CDR3 region has the DNA TGTGCCAGCAGTCGACAGAGACCCTACAGCGGAGATACGCAGTATTTT. Full variable domain (missing parts from reference TRBV7-9 and TRBJ2-3): DTGVSQNPRHKITKRGQNVTFRCDPISEHNRLYWYRQTLGQGPEFLTYFQNEAQLEKSRLLSDRFSAERPKGSFSTLEIQRTEQGDSAMYLCASSRQRPYSGDTQYFGPGTRLTVL.

This chain joins TRBV2 and TRBJ2-2, with a possible D match to TRBD1 (5 bases). The CDR3 contains 14 residues. Germline CDR1 and CDR2: SNHLY and FYNNEI. V lost 2 bases and J 6 bases, leaving 10 bases between the germline ends. The CDR3 reads CASSEPRGPGELFF. In DNA, the CDR3 is TGTGCCAGCAGTGAACCAAGGGGCCCCGGGGAGCTGTTTTTT. The full variable domain, completed using reference TRBV2 and TRBJ2-2, is EPEVTQTPSHQVTQMGQEVILRCVPISNHLYFYWYRQILGQKVEFLVSFYNNEISEKSEIFDDQFSVERPDGSNFTLKIRSTKLEDSAMYFCASSEPRGPGELFFGEGSRLTVL.

V and J are TRBV6-1 and TRBJ1-5; D not certain. CDR3 length: 13 residues. Trimming cost V 8 bases and J 1 base, with 9 bases left between them. Germline lookup yields CDR1 MNHNS and CDR2 SASEGT. The CDR3 DNA is TGTGCCAGCGGACCACCGAGCAATCAGCCCCAGCATTTT. This sequence encodes CASGPPSNQPQHF.

This chain uses TRBV4-3 with TRBJ2-7; D is unclear. This CDR3 region has 16 residues. Trimming took off 0 bases at V and 6 bases at J, with 18 bases between the two ends. Looked up from germline, CDR1 is LGHNA and CDR2 is YSLEER. The chain's CDR3 is CASSQDQVQGLSEQYF. The CDR3 DNA is TGCGCCAGCAGCCAAGATCAGGTCCAAGGCCTTTCCGAGCAGTACTTC.

The V gene is TRBV6-4, the J gene TRBJ2-1, with 9 nucleotides matching TRBD2. After removal of 6 bases from V and 1 base from J, the junction contained 4 bases not matched to a gene. Germline CDR1 is MRHNA and CDR2 is SNTAGT. This CDR3 region has 15 residues. The CDR3 protein is CASSLSGGSYNEQFF. CDR3 bases: TGTGCCAGCAGCCTGAGCGGGGGGTCCTACAATGAGCAGTTCTTC.

V and J are TRBV10-3 and TRBJ2-1; 7 bases are a match to TRBD1. Trimming cost V 0 bases and J 6 bases; bases outside gene matches: 8. This CDR3 spans 16 amino acids. Looked up from germline, CDR1 is ENHRY and CDR2 is SYGVKD. CDR3 sequence: CAISESGQLNFNEQFF. CDR3 coding DNA: TGTGCCATCAGTGAGTCGGGACAGCTTAACTTCAATGAGCAGTTCTTC.

This clone turned up a few times. The rearrangement joins TRBV7-9 to TRBJ1-1, with TRBD1 as a possible D gene (6 bases). V shed 0 bases and J shed 6 bases, with 14 bases lying between them. This CDR3 region has 15 residues. Germline values: CDR1 SEHNR, CDR2 FQNEAQ (reference sequence). The CDR3 bases are TGTGCCAGCAGCTTAGCCGGCAGGGGAAGCTCTGAAGCTTTCTTT. It yields the protein CASSLAGRGSSEAFF.

The chain couples TRBV10-3 to TRBJ2-3, with D tentatively TRBD1 (6 bases). This CDR3 has 15 residues. Germline CDR1 reads ENHRY; CDR2 reads SYGVKD. The V end was cut by 7 bases, the J end by 4 bases, with 18 bases between. The CDR3 sequence is CAINSPDSNADTQYF. Written as DNA, the CDR3 is TGTGCCATCAACTCCCCGGACAGCAACGCAGATACGCAGTATTTT.

The chain recombines TRBV27 with TRBJ2-5; 7 positions agree with TRBD1. The CDR3 is 15 amino acids. V was pared by 2 bases and J by 7 bases, with 10 bases of the junction left unmatched. Germline CDR1 is MNHEY and CDR2 is SMNVEV (reference sequence). CDR3 in DNA: TGTGCCAGCAGTTTAGGGGGACAGACCTTGGGGACCCAGTACTTC. The encoded protein is CASSLGGQTLGTQYF.

The chain links TRBV4-3 to TRBJ2-4; 11 bases line up with TRBD2. The J segment lost 8 bases and the V segment lost 3 bases, leaving 6 bases of the junction unmatched. The CDR3 sequence is 15 residues long. CDR1 is LGHNA, CDR2 YSLEER, per germline. CDR3 protein: CASSHVSGGADIQYF. For the CDR3, the DNA is TGCGCCAGCAGCCATGTTAGCGGGGGGGCGGACATTCAGTACTTC.

The rearrangement joins TRBV7-9 to TRBJ1-2; no clear D gene. This CDR3 region has 14 residues. Looked up from germline, CDR1 is SEHNR and CDR2 is FQNEAQ (reference sequence). Trimming pared 7 bases from V and 0 bases from J, leaving 12 bases between. This CDR3 reads CASTYTSSNYGYTF. In DNA, the CDR3 is TGTGCCAGCACCTATACTTCCTCTAACTATGGCTACACCTTC.

J is TRBJ2-7 and V is TRBV7-3; weak D call: TRBD2 (5 bases). The CDR3 has 16 residues. Trimming took 5 bases from V and 3 from J, leaving 20 bases between them. Germline-derived CDR1 and CDR2 are SGHTA and FQGTGA. CDR3 DNA: TGTGCCAGCAGCCCATCTAGCTCGGTCGGGGTCTACGAGCAGTACTTC. Translated: CASSPSSSVGVYEQYF. Drawing the rest from reference TRBV7-3 and TRBJ2-7, the complete variable domain is GAGVSQTPSNKVTEKGKYVELRCDPISGHTALYWYRQSLGQGPEFLIYFQGTGAADDSGLPNDRFFAVRPEGSVSTLKIQRTERGDSAVYLCASSPSSSVGVYEQYFGPGTRLTVT.

V and J are TRBV7-9 and TRBJ1-5; possibly TRBD1 for D (6 bases). V was cut by 5 bases and J by 9 bases, with 17 bases left in between. The CDR3 length is 14 residues. The germline gives CDR1 SEHNR, CDR2 FQNEAQ (reference sequence). The CDR3 DNA follows: TGTGCCAGCAGCGTGACCGGGGGCGCGGCGCCCCAGCATTTT. Translated: CASSVTGGAAPQHF.